One and the same sample provided the 3 T cell receptor beta chains below, sequenced in a study of T cells expressing NK-cell markers. TCRdb re-called the 5' RACE reads and shows each CDR3 protein once, DNA omitted. This specimen shows about 380,000 distinct CDR3 sequences; the ten leading clones hold roughly 5.2%. The material sequenced was blood T cells: a sorted CD56 or NKG2C T cell subset, CD4+ or CD8+ T cells, or bulk PBMC T cells (not recorded which). Receptor source: a man aged 18-75 years in good health.

The chain links TRBV5-4 to TRBJ2-3; TCRdb indicates TRBD1, and absent DNA this call remains unverified. Germline-derived CDR1 and CDR2 are SGHNT and YYREEE (reference sequence). The CDR3 has 16 residues. CDR3 protein: CASSPDRGWSADTQYF.

The genes are TRBV20-1 and TRBJ1-4. The CDR3 loop spans 14 amino acids. Looked up from germline, CDR1 is DFQATT and CDR2 is SNEGSKA (reference sequence). CDR3: CSARFQLWGEKLFF.

CDR3 sequence: CASGRQGFSYEQYF. This chain links TRBV2 with TRBJ2-7; TCRdb selects TRBD1, and the lack of DNA leaves this call unchecked. The germline CDR1 and CDR2 sequences are SNHLY and FYNNEI. The CDR3 is 14 amino acids.